The table lists the clone carrying this TCR beta chain with a few counts. Its antigen remains unidentified. This record comes from a study of blood T cells in healthy people across ages. Trimming pared 6 bases from V and 10 bases from J, leaving 13 bases between. There are 13 residues in the CDR3. Germline V gives CDR1 SGHTA, CDR2 FQGNSA. A J-beta primer mix and a sample-barcoded 5' primer were used in a second PCR of about 6 to 12 cycles. With 12 random nucleotides, a template-switch adaptor tagged each individual cDNA molecule. MiXCR was run by TCRdb on the 5' RACE reads, yielding one entry per CDR3 protein. The top ten hold around 21% of the sample, which has fewer than 1 million distinct CDR3 sequences, under 45% seen once. The individuals who served as donors were healthy Caucasians living in Russia, aged about 6 to 95. Findings of the study overall: The lack of PBMC sorting stopped any conclusive naive versus antigen-experienced comparison.

Sequencing input: blood. The V gene is TRBV7-2, the J gene TRBJ1-6; a possible D gene is TRBD1 (5 bases). This TCR derives from a man between 60 and 75 years old in good health. CDR3 sequence (DNA): TGTGCCAGCAGGGGGCAGTATGGATCACCCCTCCACTTT. Protein product: CASRGQYGSPLHF.